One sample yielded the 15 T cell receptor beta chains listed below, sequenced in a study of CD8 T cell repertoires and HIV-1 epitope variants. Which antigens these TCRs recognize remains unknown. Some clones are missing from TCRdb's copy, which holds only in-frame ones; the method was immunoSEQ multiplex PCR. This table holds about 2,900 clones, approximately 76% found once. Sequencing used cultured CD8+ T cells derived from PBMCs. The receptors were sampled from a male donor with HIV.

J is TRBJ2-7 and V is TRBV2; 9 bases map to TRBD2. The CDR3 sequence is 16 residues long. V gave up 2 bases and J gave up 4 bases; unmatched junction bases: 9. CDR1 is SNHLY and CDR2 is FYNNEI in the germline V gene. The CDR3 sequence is CASSENAAGGRYEQYF. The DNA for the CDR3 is TGTGCCAGCAGTGAAAACGCAGCGGGAGGCAGGTACGAGCAGTACTTC.

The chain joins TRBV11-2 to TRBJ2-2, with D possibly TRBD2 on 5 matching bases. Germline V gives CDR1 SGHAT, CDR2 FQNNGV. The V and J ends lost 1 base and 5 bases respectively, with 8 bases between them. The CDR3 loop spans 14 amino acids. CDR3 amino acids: CASSLARRTGELFF. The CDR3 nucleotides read TGTGCCAGCAGCTTAGCCCGGAGGACCGGGGAGCTGTTTTTT. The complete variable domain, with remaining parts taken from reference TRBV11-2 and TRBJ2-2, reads EAGVAQSPRYKIIEKRQSVAFWCNPISGHATLYWYQQILGQGPKLLIQFQNNGVVDDSQLPKDRFSAERLKGVDSTLKIQPAKLEDSAVYLCASSLARRTGELFFGEGSRLTVL.

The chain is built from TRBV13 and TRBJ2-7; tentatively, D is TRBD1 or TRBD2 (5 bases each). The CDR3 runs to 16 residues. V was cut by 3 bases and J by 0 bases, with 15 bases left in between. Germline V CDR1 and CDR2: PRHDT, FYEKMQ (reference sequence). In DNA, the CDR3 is TGTGCCAGCAGCTTGGGACCGCCGACTGCCTCCTACGAGCAGTACTTC. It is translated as CASSLGPPTASYEQYF.

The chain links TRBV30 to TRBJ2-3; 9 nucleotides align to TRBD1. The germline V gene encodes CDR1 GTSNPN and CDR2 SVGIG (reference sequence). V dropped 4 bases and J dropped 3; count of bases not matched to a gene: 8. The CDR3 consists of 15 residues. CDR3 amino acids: CAWTSGTGSTDTQYF. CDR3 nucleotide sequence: TGTGCCTGGACTTCAGGGACAGGGTCAACAGATACGCAGTATTTT.

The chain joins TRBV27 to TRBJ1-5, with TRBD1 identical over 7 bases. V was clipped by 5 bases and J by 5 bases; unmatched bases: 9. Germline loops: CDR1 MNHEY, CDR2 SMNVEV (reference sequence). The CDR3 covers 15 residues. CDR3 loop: CASSILQGRDQPQHF. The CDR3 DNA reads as TGTGCCAGCAGTATCTTACAGGGGCGAGATCAGCCCCAGCATTTT.

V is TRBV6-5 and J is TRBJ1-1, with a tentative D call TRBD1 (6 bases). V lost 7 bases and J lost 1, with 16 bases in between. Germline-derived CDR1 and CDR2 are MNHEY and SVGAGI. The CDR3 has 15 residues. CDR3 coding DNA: TGTGCCAGCATCGAGGGGGGGGCGGCGAACACTGAAGCTTTCTTT. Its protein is CASIEGGAANTEAFF.

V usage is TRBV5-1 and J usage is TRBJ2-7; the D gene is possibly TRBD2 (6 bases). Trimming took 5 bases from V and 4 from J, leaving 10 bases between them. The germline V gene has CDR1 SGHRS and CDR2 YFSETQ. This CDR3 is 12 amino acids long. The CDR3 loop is CASREGRYEQYF. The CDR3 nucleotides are TGCGCCAGCAGGGAAGGGAGGTACGAGCAGTACTTC. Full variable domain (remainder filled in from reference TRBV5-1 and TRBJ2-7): KAGVTQTPRYLIKTRGQQVTLSCSPISGHRSVSWYQQTPGQGLQFLFEYFSETQRNKGNFPGRFSGRQFSNSRSEMNVSTLELGDSALYLCASREGRYEQYFGPGTRLTVT.

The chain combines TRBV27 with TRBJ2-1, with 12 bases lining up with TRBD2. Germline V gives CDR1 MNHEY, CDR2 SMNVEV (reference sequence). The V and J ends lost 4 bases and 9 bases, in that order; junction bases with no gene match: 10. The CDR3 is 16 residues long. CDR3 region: CASSSPRTSGVGEQFF. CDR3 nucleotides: TGTGCCAGCAGTTCGCCGAGGACTAGCGGGGTCGGTGAGCAGTTCTTC.

The CDR3 here is CASSPSYSNQPQHF. For the CDR3, the DNA is TGTGCCAGCAGCCCGAGCTATAGCAATCAGCCCCAGCATTTT. J is TRBJ1-5 and V is TRBV11-1; the D is unclear. Germline V CDR1 and CDR2: SGHAT, FQDESV (reference sequence). V was shortened by 5 bases and J by 0 bases, with 8 bases between the two germline ends. The length of the CDR3 is 14 residues.

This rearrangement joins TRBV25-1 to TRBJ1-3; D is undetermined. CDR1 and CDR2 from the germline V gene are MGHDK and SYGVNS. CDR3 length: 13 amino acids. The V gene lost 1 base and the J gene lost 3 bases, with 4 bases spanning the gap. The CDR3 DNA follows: TGTGCCAGCAGTGAATGGGGTGGAAACACCATATATTTT. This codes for CASSEWGGNTIYF.

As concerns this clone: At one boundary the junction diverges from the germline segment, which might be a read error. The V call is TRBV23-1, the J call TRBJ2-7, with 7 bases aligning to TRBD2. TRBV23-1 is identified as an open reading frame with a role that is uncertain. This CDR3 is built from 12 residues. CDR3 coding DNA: TGCGCCAGCAGTCAATCAGGCGGGAGCAAGGACTTC. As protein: CASSQSGGSKDF.

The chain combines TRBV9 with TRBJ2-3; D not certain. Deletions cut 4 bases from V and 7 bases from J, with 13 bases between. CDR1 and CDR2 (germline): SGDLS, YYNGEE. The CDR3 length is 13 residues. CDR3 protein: CASSPQRAHTQYF. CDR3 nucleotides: TGTGCCAGCAGCCCGCAAAGGGCCCATACGCAGTATTTT.

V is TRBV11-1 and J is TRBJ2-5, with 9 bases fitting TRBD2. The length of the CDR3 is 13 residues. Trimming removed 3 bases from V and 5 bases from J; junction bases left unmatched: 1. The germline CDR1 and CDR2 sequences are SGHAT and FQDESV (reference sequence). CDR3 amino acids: CASSLGLAETQYF. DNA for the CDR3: TGTGCCAGCAGCTTGGGACTAGCTGAGACCCAGTACTTC.

CDR3 amino acids: CASSLWGQGGEDEQYF. In nucleotides, the CDR3 is TGTGCCAGCAGTTTATGGGGTCAGGGGGGCGAGGACGAGCAGTACTTC. The gene calls are TRBV28 and TRBJ2-7; D perhaps matches TRBD1 (7 bases). The CDR3 totals 16 residues. Germline V gene sequence: CDR1 MDHEN, CDR2 SYDVKM. Trimming pared 0 bases from V and 5 bases from J, leaving 17 bases between.

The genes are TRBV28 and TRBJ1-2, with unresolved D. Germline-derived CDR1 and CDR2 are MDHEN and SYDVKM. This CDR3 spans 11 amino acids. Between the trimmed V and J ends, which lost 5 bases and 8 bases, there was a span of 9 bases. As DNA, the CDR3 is TGTGCCAGCAGTCTGCCGGGAGGCTACACCTTC. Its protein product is CASSLPGGYTF.